The 29 T cell receptor beta chains given below trace back to one sample, sequenced in a study of vaccination effects on CD4 cells after COVID-19. Their antigen targets remain unknown. Sequencing was preceded by expansion of antigen-specific CD4+ T cells with viral peptide pools in the ViraFEST assay. Following 10 days of culture, CD4+ T cells were isolated. This individual tested PCR-positive for SARS-CoV-2 infection between March and December 2020. Assay: immunoSEQ multiplex PCR; the TCRdb copy retains only in-frame clones and omits some. The sample carries 35,000 to 55,000 clones, around 75% recorded once. The specimen was CD4+ T cells from PBMCs cultured with a peptide pool, collected before COVID-19 vaccination. The receptors were sampled from a human donor who had a prior SARS-CoV-2 infection.

This clone was counted once. The chain links TRBV25-1 to TRBJ2-3; D is perhaps TRBD1 or TRBD2 (6 bases each). The germline CDR1 and CDR2 sequences are MGHDK and SYGVNS. Between the trimmed V and J ends, which lost 0 bases and 0 bases, there was a span of 16 bases. The CDR3 extends over 18 amino acids. CDR3 in DNA: TGTGCCAGCAGTGAATATTCGGGGGCTAGGGGTAGCACAGATACGCAGTATTTT. This gives the protein CASSEYSGARGSTDTQYF.

The V call is TRBV5-4, the J call TRBJ2-3; 10 nucleotides agree with TRBD2. Germline V gene sequence: CDR1 SGHNT, CDR2 YYREEE (reference sequence). Trimming removed 0 bases from V and 4 bases from J; junction bases left unmatched: 5. This CDR3 is built from 16 residues. Here the CDR3 reads CASSLVSSGSADTQYF. CDR3 in DNA: TGTGCCAGCAGCTTGGTATCTAGCGGGAGTGCAGATACGCAGTATTTT. Based on the CDR3 plus reference TRBV5-4 and TRBJ2-3, the full variable domain is ETGVTQSPTHLIKTRGQQVTLRCSSQSGHNTVSWYQQALGQGPQFIFQYYREEENGRGNFPPRFSGLQFPNYSSELNVNALELDDSALYLCASSLVSSGSADTQYFGPGTRLTVL.

This chain connects TRBV3-1 (or the pseudogene TRBV3-2) to TRBJ2-1, with a possible D match to TRBD2 (8 bases). Trimming removed 5 bases at V and 8 bases at J, with 19 bases between. The CDR3 has 15 residues. The germline V gene has CDR1 LGHDT and CDR2 YNNKEL (reference sequence). CDR3 amino acids: CASSGGLEGADEQFF. The CDR3 DNA is TGTGCCAGCAGCGGGGGACTAGAGGGGGCGGATGAGCAGTTCTTC.

The J gene is TRBJ2-7, the V gene TRBV5-4, with 8 bases aligning to TRBD2. Germline CDR1 and CDR2: SGHNT and YYREEE (reference sequence). There are 14 residues in the CDR3. The J segment lost 1 base and the V segment lost 4 bases, leaving 4 bases of the junction unmatched. The CDR3 sequence: CASSTTSGSYEQYF. The CDR3 region has the DNA TGTGCCAGCAGCACAACTAGCGGTTCCTACGAGCAGTACTTC.

The chain combines TRBV28 with TRBJ2-2; TRBD2 matches 7 bases. V shed 7 bases and J 5 bases; nucleotides not matched to a gene: 13. Germline V gene sequence: CDR1 MDHEN, CDR2 SYDVKM. This CDR3 has 16 residues. DNA for the CDR3: TGTGCCAGCACTCCACGGGTGGCTAGCGGTACCGGGGAGCTGTTTTTT. It is translated as CASTPRVASGTGELFF.

Turning to this clone: A read error may account for a junction end that differs from germline. The chain recombines TRBV7-7 with TRBJ2-1, with D possibly called TRBD1 or TRBD2 (5 bases each). The germline V gene encodes CDR1 SSHAT and CDR2 FNYEAQ (reference sequence). CDR3 length equals 14 residues. This CDR3 is CASSLGGGSTEQFF. DNA for the CDR3: TGTGCTAGCAGCTTAGGTGGGGGTTCGACAGAGCAGTTCTTC.

The chain uses TRBV7-2 and TRBJ1-5; D unclear. This CDR3 comprises 13 residues. Germline V gene data show CDR1 as SGHTA and CDR2 as FQGNSA. The V gene lost 5 bases and the J gene lost 1 base, with 6 bases spanning the gap. The CDR3 loop is CASSRFSNQPQHF. In nucleotides, the CDR3 is TGTGCCAGCAGCCGCTTCAGCAATCAGCCCCAGCATTTT.

This chain links TRBV27 with TRBJ2-1, with D hard to call. The CDR3 runs to 15 residues. V was pared by 2 bases and J by 9 bases, with 17 bases between. Germline loops: CDR1 MNHEY, CDR2 SMNVEV (reference sequence). The CDR3 is CASSLIPTHPVEQFF. The CDR3 DNA follows: TGTGCCAGCAGTTTAATACCGACCCACCCGGTTGAGCAGTTCTTC.

The table lists this clone with a count of one. The rearrangement links TRBV11-2 to TRBJ2-1, with TRBD2 matching 12 bases. This CDR3 contains 15 residues. Per the germline V gene, CDR1 is SGHAT and CDR2 is FQNNGV. The J segment lost 8 bases and the V segment lost 5 bases, leaving 7 bases of the junction unmatched. This CDR3 is CASSPRLAGVYEQFF. DNA for the CDR3: TGTGCCAGCAGCCCAAGACTAGCGGGAGTCTATGAGCAGTTCTTC. Full variable domain (remainder filled in from reference TRBV11-2 and TRBJ2-1): EAGVAQSPRYKIIEKRQSVAFWCNPISGHATLYWYQQILGQGPKLLIQFQNNGVVDDSQLPKDRFSAERLKGVDSTLKIQPAKLEDSAVYLCASSPRLAGVYEQFFGPGTRLTVL.

The CDR3 spells CASSAQTAEGDIQYF. CDR3 in DNA: TGTGCCAGCAGCGCCCAGACAGCCGAGGGGGACATTCAGTACTTC. The rearrangement joins TRBV9 to TRBJ2-4; a weak D match, TRBD1 (6 bases). CDR3 length equals 15 residues. Trimming removed 3 bases at V and 8 bases at J, with 18 bases between. Germline V gene sequence: CDR1 SGDLS, CDR2 YYNGEE. Based on the CDR3 plus reference TRBV9 and TRBJ2-4, the full variable domain is DSGVTQTPKHLITATGQRVTLRCSPRSGDLSVYWYQQSLDQGLQFLIQYYNGEERAKGNILERFSAQQFPDLHSELNLSSLELGDSALYFCASSAQTAEGDIQYFGAGTRLSVL.

This clone was recorded once. The rearrangement links TRBV2 to TRBJ2-5, with 9 nucleotides matching TRBD2. Trimming removed 6 bases from V and 11 bases from J; junction bases left unmatched: 10. CDR3 length: 13 residues. Germline CDR1 SNHLY, CDR2 FYNNEI. In nucleotides, the CDR3 is TGTGCCAGCAGAAGACTAGCGGTAGAGGCACAGTACTTC. As protein: CASRRLAVEAQYF.

The chain employs TRBV6-1 and TRBJ2-7; TRBD2 is a possible D gene (6 bases). The germline CDR1 and CDR2 sequences are MNHNS and SASEGT. The CDR3 contains 14 residues. V gave up 2 bases and J gave up 5 bases, with 13 bases separating them. The CDR3 region is CASSELAGTHEQYF. Here the CDR3 DNA reads TGTGCCAGCAGTGAACTAGCAGGGACTCACGAGCAGTACTTC.

The chain has TRBV4-2 and TRBJ2-1, with 12 nucleotides matching TRBD2. After removal of 4 bases from V and 8 bases from J, the junction contained 6 bases not matched to a gene. There are 15 residues in the CDR3. Germline CDR1 is LGHNA and CDR2 is YNFKEQ. CDR3 region: CASSPRLAGGYEQFF. As DNA, the CDR3 is TGTGCCAGCAGCCCCCGTCTAGCGGGAGGGTATGAGCAGTTCTTC.

The chain combines TRBV2 with TRBJ1-5; D gene ambiguous. Trimming took 8 bases from V and 2 from J, leaving 7 bases between them. The CDR3 consists of 12 residues. Germline CDR1 and CDR2: SNHLY and FYNNEI. This CDR3 reads CASSGGNQPQHF. For the CDR3, the DNA is TGTGCCAGCTCTGGCGGCAATCAGCCCCAGCATTTT. The complete variable domain, with remaining parts taken from reference TRBV2 and TRBJ1-5, reads EPEVTQTPSHQVTQMGQEVILRCVPISNHLYFYWYRQILGQKVEFLVSFYNNEISEKSEIFDDQFSVERPDGSNFTLKIRSTKLEDSAMYFCASSGGNQPQHFGDGTRLSIL.

A few counts support this clone. The rearrangement links TRBV12-5 to TRBJ2-1; D possibly uses TRBD1 or TRBD2 (6 bases each). Germline CDR1 is LGHNT and CDR2 is FRNRAP. Trimming stripped 7 bases from V and 6 bases from J, with 22 bases between. There are 16 residues in the CDR3. CDR3 bases: TGTGCTAGTGCCTCGTTTGGGGTGGAGGGGGGCAATGAGCAGTTCTTC. Its translation: CASASFGVEGGNEQFF.

The V and J genes are TRBV2 and TRBJ2-5, with 16 bases lining up with TRBD2. Germline V CDR1 and CDR2: SNHLY, FYNNEI. V shed 6 bases and J 5 bases; nucleotides not matched to a gene: 9. This CDR3 has 17 residues. In DNA, the CDR3 is TGTGCCAGCAGCCCGGGACTAGCGGGAGGGCCCGGTGAGACCCAGTACTTC. Residues: CASSPGLAGGPGETQYF.

This clone showed up just once. The V call is TRBV10-3, the J call TRBJ2-3; 7 bases align to TRBD1. The CDR3 is 16 amino acids. Germline CDR1 and CDR2: ENHRY and SYGVKD. With 7 bases clipped from V and 2 bases from J, the junction kept 12 bases outside the gene matches. Here the CDR3 DNA reads TGTGCCATCAATCCGCTGGCAGGGGGTCACACAGATACGCAGTATTTT. It yields the protein CAINPLAGGHTDTQYF.

This chain uses TRBV7-8 with TRBJ2-3; D gene unclear. This CDR3 region has 15 residues. The germline V gene encodes CDR1 SGHVS and CDR2 FQNEAQ. Trimming cost V 1 base and J 0 bases, with 8 bases left between them. CDR3: CASSLVRPSTDTQYF. CDR3 sequence (DNA): TGTGCCAGCAGCTTAGTGAGGCCTAGCACAGATACGCAGTATTTT.

The V call is TRBV19, the J call TRBJ1-2, with 8 positions matching TRBD1. The J segment lost 10 bases and the V segment lost 4 bases, leaving 8 bases of the junction unmatched. The CDR3 contains 13 residues. Germline V gives CDR1 LNHDA, CDR2 SQIVND (reference sequence). The CDR3: CASSKSGQEDYTF. The CDR3 nucleotides are TGTGCCAGTAGTAAATCGGGACAGGAAGACTACACCTTC.

In its sample, this clone was seen a few times. The chain joins TRBV4-3 to TRBJ1-2; the match to TRBD1 covers 7 bases. This CDR3 comprises 17 residues. CDR1 is LGHNA, CDR2 YSLEER, per germline. The ends lost 4 bases at V and 0 bases at J; junction bases unmatched: 11. CDR3 sequence reads: CASSRGTKQGTNYGYTF. The CDR3 DNA follows: TGCGCCAGCAGCCGAGGAACGAAACAGGGGACTAACTATGGCTACACCTTC.

This clone is a singleton in its sample. The chain couples TRBV6-4 to TRBJ1-4, with 7 bases fitting TRBD1. The V gene end was trimmed by 9 bases and the J gene end by 0 bases; junction bases not matched to a gene: 7. The length of the CDR3 is 15 residues. CDR1 is MRHNA, CDR2 SNTAGT, per germline. The CDR3 DNA follows: TGTGCCAGTAATGACAGGGACGCAACTAATGAAAAACTGTTTTTT. Its protein product is CASNDRDATNEKLFF.

This clone came up once. The DNA for the CDR3 is TGCGCCAGCAGCTTGACCGGGACTAGCCCCCCGGTCGGTGAGACCCAGTACTTC. It encodes CASSLTGTSPPVGETQYF. The chain links TRBV5-1 to TRBJ2-5, with 9 nucleotides matching TRBD2. Germline CDR1 is SGHRS and CDR2 is YFSETQ. V shed 1 base, J shed 5 bases, and the junction held 15 bases outside the gene matches. The CDR3 consists of 18 residues.

The chain uses TRBV7-2 and TRBJ1-4, with a possible D match to TRBD1 (6 bases). The CDR3 has 16 residues. Germline CDR1 SGHTA, CDR2 FQGNSA. V was clipped by 5 bases and J by 8 bases, with 21 bases between them. The CDR3: CASSPWGSRRGEKLFF. The CDR3 DNA reads TGTGCCAGCAGCCCATGGGGGAGCCGAAGGGGGGAAAAACTGTTTTTT.

This clone was seen a handful of times. The chain employs TRBV10-1 and TRBJ2-7, with D possibly called TRBD1 or TRBD2 (5 bases each). The V gene lost 6 bases and the J gene lost 0 bases, with 6 bases spanning the gap. In germline, CDR1 is WNHNN, CDR2 SYGVQD (reference sequence). The CDR3 loop spans 12 amino acids. The CDR3 sequence: CASSGASYEQYF. The DNA for the CDR3 is TGCGCCAGCAGCGGGGCCTCCTACGAGCAGTACTTC.

The chain couples TRBV21-1 to TRBJ1-2; the listed D gene, TRBD1, was not tested against the DNA. TRBV21-1 is noted as a pseudogene. This CDR3 comprises 14 residues. Here the CDR3 reads CASSKPRDKYGYTF. DNA for the CDR3: TGTGCCAGCAGCAAGCCACGGGACAAATATGGCTACACCTTC.

J is TRBJ2-3 and V is TRBV7-8; tentatively, D is TRBD1 or TRBD2 (5 bases each). V lost 0 bases and J lost 5, with 6 bases in between. CDR1 and CDR2 from the germline V gene are SGHVS and FQNEAQ. The CDR3 is made up of 13 amino acids. CDR3 bases: TGTGCCAGCAGCTTAGCGGGGGTAGATACGCAGTATTTT. Encoded protein: CASSLAGVDTQYF.

This clone was counted a single time. The genes are TRBV9 and TRBJ2-7; 7 bases are shared with TRBD2. This CDR3 comprises 15 residues. The V gene end was trimmed by 4 bases and the J gene end by 5 bases; junction bases not matched to a gene: 12. Per the germline V gene, CDR1 is SGDLS and CDR2 is YYNGEE. For the CDR3, the DNA is TGTGCCAGCAGCCAACTTGGGGCGGGAGTCCACGAGCAGTACTTC. Its translation is CASSQLGAGVHEQYF.

V gene TRBV4-2 combines with J gene TRBJ2-1, with 9 bases fitting TRBD1. The V gene's germline CDR1 is LGHNA and CDR2 YNFKEQ. The CDR3 covers 16 residues. The V gene end was trimmed by 4 bases and the J gene end by 5 bases; junction bases not matched to a gene: 9. The CDR3 region has the DNA TGTGCCAGCAGCCCTTCACAGGGGGCCTTGGACAATGAGCAGTTCTTC. Translating it yields CASSPSQGALDNEQFF.

This clone appeared a few times. The CDR3 sequence: CSVTTGQYTDTQYF. CDR3 bases: TGCAGCGTCACTACGGGACAGTACACAGATACGCAGTATTTT. V gene TRBV29-1 combines with J gene TRBJ2-3, with TRBD1 matching over 7 bases. The V gene end was trimmed by 6 bases and the J gene end by 2 bases; junction bases not matched to a gene: 8. The V gene's germline CDR1 is SQVTM and CDR2 ANQGSEA. The CDR3 spans 14 residues.